The text below deals with one T cell receptor beta chain. What it recognizes is unknown. Template material for TCR beta VDJ and CDR3 profiling consisted of genomic DNA. TCRdb independently ran MiXCR on the reads; one entry per CDR3 protein. The sample lists under 200,000 distinct CDR3 sequences, roughly half occurring once. By flow cytometry, patients selected for sequencing had shown an expansion of CD8+CD57+ cells. With no exception, the patients had severe acquired aplastic anemia. This sample was taken from a study of CD8+CD57+ T cells in acquired aplastic anemia. Across the study: Sorted CD4+ and CD8+ cells gave an average of roughly 3.2 ug of DNA. General study points: In common between the patients and the controls were nearly 30 CD8+ CDR3 sequences. CD8+ Simpson's diversity showed no significant patient-control difference.

The sample consisted of sorted CD4+, CD8+, or CD8+CD57+ T cells (not recorded which) from PBMCs. This receptor was taken from a human donor with aplastic anemia.

This CDR3 reads CASSTLLNEQYF. CDR3 DNA sequence: TGTGCCAGCAGCACCCTGTTAAACGAGCAGTACTTC. The J gene is TRBJ2-7, the V gene TRBV5-6, with D unclear. The CDR3 totals 12 residues. V lost 4 bases and J lost 5, with 10 bases in between. CDR1 and CDR2 from the germline V gene are SGHDT and YYEEEE.